This T cell receptor (beta chain) was retrieved from a study of cytomegalovirus exposure and HLA in healthy donors (dated by TCRdb to about 2017). With respect to the entire study: According to an earlier analysis of several hundred of the donors, about 170 million T cells yielded over 90 million unique TCR beta sequences and 276 Gb of sequence data. An early release that covered fewer than 800 HLA-typed donors contained around 300 gigabases of sequencing data and 80 million or so unique TCR sequences. The genetic ancestry cluster associated with self-reported Caucasian donors included over 80% of the approximately 400 genotyped donors. The aim of the study was to test whether cataloging public T cell receptors could identify signatures of past pathogen exposure. The T cell repertoires of under 700 subjects were profiled by immunosequencing and related to cytomegalovirus serostatus. Besides the first cohort of 666 subjects, a separate validation cohort made up of 120 or so different subjects was used. High-throughput TCR immunosequencing, statistical association of individual TCRs with disease status, and machine learning were combined to predict cytomegalovirus infection status. A later analysis re-analyzed previously published TCR beta repertoires from 666 donors and added high-resolution HLA genotyping to study TCR occurrence patterns. The later analysis used no new phenotypic data to find candidate immune exposures, relying instead on TCR beta sequences and their occurrence across donors. To decide whether each TCR beta V gene segment behaved as functional or pseudogenic, an earlier analysis of 587 of the donors relied on high-throughput TCR beta sequencing. Donor age, sex, ethnicity and CMV serostatus were collected together with the repertoire data. A later genetic analysis used genome-wide SNP genotypes for about 60% of the 666 donors, treating that subset as a discovery cohort. All discovery cohort repertoires had been generated on a single sequencing platform. HLA typing covered class I and class II loci at four-digit resolution. The number of donors typed differed by locus, with roughly 629-640 for A, B, C, DRB1 and DQB1, roughly 520 for DQA1, about 610 for DPA1, and approximately 470 for DPB1. About five DR-DQ haplotypes were handled as single units for association and clustering because linkage in the cohort was strong. Across approximately 420 genotyped donors of the cohort, an average of approximately 240,000 unique TCR beta nucleotide sequences per donor were sequenced, and roughly 20% of those sequences were non-productive.

This clone is a singleton in its sample. Its cognate antigen has yet to be identified. Per-base quality was not reported, and no clone a single base away is much larger than it. The research as a whole found: The study listed 150 to 200 TCR beta chains as associated with cytomegalovirus. Sequencing depth was assumed to be roughly uniform across donors in the presence/absence analyses, though that assumption may not hold. A cluster of highly shared sequence variants was judged likely to be a technical artifact of the sequencing pipeline. Linkage disequilibrium might explain the correlated functional status among segregating V segments, but an unknown experimental factor could not be excluded. HLA typing was unavailable for some donors at each locus, so association tests used only the typed subset. The authors suggested that the approach could potentially be generalized to other disease states and immunological phenotypes. Compared with the roughly 720-donor mean, donors in an Asian-associated ancestry cluster had fewer N-insertions in productive TCRs, according to a later genetic analysis. V-gene and J-gene trimming of TCR beta chains was associated with a missense DCLRE1C variant in a later genetic analysis, and the association was replicated in an independent cohort. Most TCR sequences were seen in very few donors, while some public TCRs were found in many individuals. In a later analysis, some 17,000 TCR beta sequences were associated with specific HLA alleles at a false discovery rate of 0.05. The 87-base-pair reads could not distinguish some IMGT-functional V segments, including TRBV6-2 and TRBV6-3, so those segments were excluded. In this cohort, only TCR beta chains were sequenced, and detectable features were limited by the absence of alpha or paired-chain data. A further reported finding was that TCR beta sequences accurately predicted the HLA-A and HLA-B alleles for most subjects in the first cohort. Because counts were too low, approximately 18 rarely observed V segments, including chromosome 9 orphons, were excluded from the earlier analysis of 587 of the donors. A later analysis found that most CMV-associated TCR beta chains appeared HLA-restricted, with HLA associations seemingly driven largely by CMV exposure. Broadly in line with IMGT annotations, most TCR beta V segments showed up in productive rearrangements about 90% or about 30% of the time in an earlier analysis of several hundred of the donors. CMV serostatus was the only immune exposure information available for the cohort. According to a later analysis, parvovirus B19, influenza, CMV and Epstein-Barr virus appeared linked to several top co-occurrence clusters. Cytomegalovirus status was reported to be diagnosed by the classifier with high specificity and sensitivity in both the original and validation cohorts. In vitro tests confirmed that a few of the cytomegalovirus-associated TCR beta chains recognize cytomegalovirus antigens. When HLA alleles, especially DR and DQ, strongly co-occurred, attributing TCR associations to individual alleles was difficult. In a later analysis, TCR association rates were found to vary across HLA loci, with the most associated TCRs seen for DRB1 alleles and the fewest for HLA-C alleles. A later analysis found that HLA-associated TCR beta chains were more clonally expanded and had lower generation probabilities than equally common non-associated chains.

To prepare the library, the immunoSEQ multiplex PCR assay was applied. The multiplex PCR relied on a mix of 60 forward primers for TCR Vbeta segments and 13 reverse primers for TCR Jbeta segments. Amplification of the CDR3 region of rearranged TCR beta genes was performed with a multiplex PCR assay on genomic DNA. The amplified TCR beta libraries were sequenced on the Illumina HiSeq System as 87-base-pair reads. In the original analysis: In a later analysis, tens of millions of unique TCR beta chains were counted across the approximately 640 repertoires, and roughly 11 million of these chains were shared by at least two donors. Raw reads were error-corrected and collapsed into unique sequences with a nearest-neighbor algorithm that merged closely related sequences to remove PCR and sequencing errors. To assign V, D and J gene segments, CDR3 sequences were aligned to IMGT reference sequences. For a sequence to be retained, a match of at least six nucleotides was required to both a V gene segment and a J gene segment. A rearrangement was called productive if the CDR3 had no stop codons and remained in frame with V and J, and every other rearrangement was called non-productive. Following IMGT convention, CDR3 was defined as the stretch from the second conserved V-encoded cysteine up to the conserved J-encoded phenylalanine. The earlier analysis of about 590 of the donors excluded sequences that lacked an unambiguous match to a single V gene segment. An earlier analysis of over 450 of the donors classified V segments as functional when productive rearrangements were above 56.7% and as segregating when the standard deviation between donors was above 5%. A statistical classification framework was built to diagnose cytomegalovirus status from the catalog of TCR beta chain sequences. A later analysis assigned V and J genes by comparing TCR nucleotide sequences with IMGT/GENE-DB human TR gene sequences. The TCRdist pipeline was used in a later analysis to assign CDR3 sequences and most-parsimonious VDJ recombination scenarios. In a later analysis, each TCR beta chain was defined by its CDR3 amino acid sequence together with its V-gene family, and reads without a unique V-gene family were excluded. In a later analysis, fewer than 600 highly shared, low-generation-probability nucleotide sequences were removed to address suspected cross-contamination and a sequencing artifact. For each public chain, a later analysis derived a clonal expansion index from normalized ranks of inferred template counts within each repertoire. A later analysis computed generation probabilities with a VDJ recombination model fitted to out-of-frame rearrangements, and checked the results against IGoR. A later analysis scored TCR-TCR, TCR-HLA and TCR-CMV co-occurrence with hypergeometric tests, applying a repertoire-size bias correction to TCR pairs. False discovery rates were estimated in a later analysis by permuting HLA or CMV assignments 20 times. In a later analysis, co-occurring TCRs were grouped using DBSCAN, and TCRdist sequence similarity was added for clustering within HLA-allele-positive subsets. Repertoires with fewer than 30,000 or more than 120,000 public chains, plus five repertoires with anomalous nucleotide sharing, were excluded from co-occurrence clustering. Here the immuneACCESS table is served through TCRdb, limited to in-frame sequences with V and J called. Missing clones are a known gap in these copies; in checked studies unresolved V genes cover under half, and the rest lacks a known reason. D and trimming come from the DNA, and the V and J calls and clone size come from that table. In all, the sample holds 69,000 or so clones, and roughly 74% of those were seen once. Approximately 10% of the sample belongs to the ten largest clones.

The cohort was made up of several hundred healthy bone marrow donors. At the time of sampling, every cohort member was nominally healthy, though immune exposures that went unrecorded were likely present. The donor tested CMV seropositive, placing the donor among the 289 seropositive members of the cohort. Every donor gave a peripheral blood sample, and the peripheral blood mononuclear cells from that sample were used for TCR beta sequencing. Genomic DNA was extracted from the blood cell samples with the Qiagen DNeasy Blood Extraction Kit. V lost 10 bases and J lost 6 bases; the stretch between them is 22 bases long. The germline V gene supplies CDR1 MNHEY and CDR2 SVGAGI. Reading from cysteine to phenylalanine, the CDR3 counts 15 amino acids. Only the CDR3 region is kept as DNA, spanning 45 bases read in frame from base 1.

The clonotype comes from a woman aged 55 to 70 in good health and CMV-seropositive. The chain joins TRBV6-5 to TRBJ2-4, with TRBD2 tentatively as D gene (6 bases match). Sequenced input: PBMCs. The CDR3: CATQSGGAGGNIQYF. The DNA sequence is given as TGTGCCACCCAGTCTGGAGGGGCCGGCGGAAACATTCAGTACTTC.